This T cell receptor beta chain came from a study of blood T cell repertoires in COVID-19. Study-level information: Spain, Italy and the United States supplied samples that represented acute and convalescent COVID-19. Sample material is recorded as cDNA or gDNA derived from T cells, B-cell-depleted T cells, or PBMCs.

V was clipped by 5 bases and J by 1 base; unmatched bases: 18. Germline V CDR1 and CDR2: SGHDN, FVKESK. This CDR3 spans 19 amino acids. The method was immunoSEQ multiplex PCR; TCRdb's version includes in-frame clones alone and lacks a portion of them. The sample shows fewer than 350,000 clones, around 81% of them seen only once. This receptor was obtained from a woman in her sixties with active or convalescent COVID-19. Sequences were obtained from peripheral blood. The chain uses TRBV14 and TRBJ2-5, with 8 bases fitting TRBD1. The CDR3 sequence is CASSEHKTWTGTRQETQYF. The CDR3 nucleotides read TGTGCCAGCAGCGAACACAAAACCTGGACAGGGACCCGCCAAGAGACCCAGTACTTC.